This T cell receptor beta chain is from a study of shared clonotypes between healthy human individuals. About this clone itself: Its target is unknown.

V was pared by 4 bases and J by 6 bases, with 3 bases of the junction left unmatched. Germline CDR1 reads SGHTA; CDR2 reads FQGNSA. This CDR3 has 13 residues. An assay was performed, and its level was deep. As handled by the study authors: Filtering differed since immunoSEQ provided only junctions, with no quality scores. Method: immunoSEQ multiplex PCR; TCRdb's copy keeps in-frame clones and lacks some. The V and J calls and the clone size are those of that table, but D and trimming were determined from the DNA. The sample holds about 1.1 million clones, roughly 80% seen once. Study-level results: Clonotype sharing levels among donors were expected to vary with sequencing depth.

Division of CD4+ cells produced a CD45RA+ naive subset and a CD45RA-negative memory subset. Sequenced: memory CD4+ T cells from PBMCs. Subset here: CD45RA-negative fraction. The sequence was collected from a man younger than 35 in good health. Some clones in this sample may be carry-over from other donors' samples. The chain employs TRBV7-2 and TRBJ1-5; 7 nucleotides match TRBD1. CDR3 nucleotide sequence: TGTGCCAGCAGCTCCAGGACAGGTCAGCCCCAGCATTTT. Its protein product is CASSSRTGQPQHF. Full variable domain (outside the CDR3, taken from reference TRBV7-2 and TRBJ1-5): GAGVSQSPSNKVTEKGKDVELRCDPISGHTALYWYRQSLGQGLEFLIYFQGNSAPDKSGLPSDRFSAERTGGSVSTLTIQRTQQEDSAVYLCASSSRTGQPQHFGDGTRLSIL.